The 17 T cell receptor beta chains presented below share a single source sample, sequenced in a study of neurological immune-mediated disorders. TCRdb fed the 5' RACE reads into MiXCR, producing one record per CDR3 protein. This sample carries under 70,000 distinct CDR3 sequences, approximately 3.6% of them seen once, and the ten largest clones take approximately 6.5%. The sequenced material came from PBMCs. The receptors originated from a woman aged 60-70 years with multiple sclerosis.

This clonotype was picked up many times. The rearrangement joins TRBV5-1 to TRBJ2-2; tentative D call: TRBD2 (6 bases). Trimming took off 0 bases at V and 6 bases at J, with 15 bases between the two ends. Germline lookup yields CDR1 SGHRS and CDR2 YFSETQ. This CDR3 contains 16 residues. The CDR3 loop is CASSLAGDPGAGELFF. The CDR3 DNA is TGCGCCAGCAGCTTGGCCGGGGACCCGGGGGCCGGGGAGCTGTTTTTT.

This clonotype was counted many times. The CDR3 sequence is CSARQGMNTEAFF. CDR3 coding DNA: TGCAGTGCTAGACAGGGAATGAACACTGAAGCTTTCTTT. This sequence joins TRBV20-1 and TRBJ1-1, with D perhaps matching TRBD1 (5 bases). V was cut by 2 bases and J by 0 bases, with 7 bases left in between. The CDR3 is 13 amino acids. The germline V gene encodes CDR1 DFQATT and CDR2 SNEGSKA (reference sequence).

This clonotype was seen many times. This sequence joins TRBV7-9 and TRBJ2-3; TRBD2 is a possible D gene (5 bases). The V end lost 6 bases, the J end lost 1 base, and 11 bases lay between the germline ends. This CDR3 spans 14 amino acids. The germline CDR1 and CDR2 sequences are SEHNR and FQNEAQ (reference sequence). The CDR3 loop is CASREGFGTDTQYF. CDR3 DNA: TGTGCCAGCAGAGAGGGCTTCGGCACAGATACGCAGTATTTT.

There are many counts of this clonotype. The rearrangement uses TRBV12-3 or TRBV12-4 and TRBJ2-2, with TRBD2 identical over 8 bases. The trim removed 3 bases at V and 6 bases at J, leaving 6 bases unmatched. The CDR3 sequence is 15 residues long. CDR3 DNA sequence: TGTGCCAGCAGTTTTCGGGGGGGCATGGCCGGGGAGCTGTTTTTT. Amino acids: CASSFRGGMAGELFF.

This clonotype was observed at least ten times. The CDR3 spells CASSSFPGQETQYF. In DNA, the CDR3 is TGTGCCAGCAGCTCTTTCCCGGGGCAAGAGACCCAGTACTTC. The chain has TRBV5-6 and TRBJ2-5; possible D gene TRBD2, 5 bases. Trimming removed 3 bases at V and 2 bases at J, with 11 bases between. From germline, CDR1 is SGHDT and CDR2 YYEEEE. The length of the CDR3 is 14 residues.

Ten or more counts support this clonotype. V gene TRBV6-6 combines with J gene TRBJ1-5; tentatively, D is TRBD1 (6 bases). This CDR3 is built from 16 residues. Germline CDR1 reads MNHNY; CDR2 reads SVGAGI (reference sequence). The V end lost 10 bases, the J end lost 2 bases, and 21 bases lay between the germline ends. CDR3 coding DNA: TGTGCCACCACTCCCCTGGACAGAGGGGGCAATCAGCCCCAGCATTTT. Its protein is CATTPLDRGGNQPQHF.

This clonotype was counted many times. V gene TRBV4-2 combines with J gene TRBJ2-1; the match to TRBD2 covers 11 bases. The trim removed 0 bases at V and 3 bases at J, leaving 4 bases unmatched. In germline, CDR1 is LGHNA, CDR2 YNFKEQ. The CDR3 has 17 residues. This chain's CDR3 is CASSQDLGLAGYNEQFF. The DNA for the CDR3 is TGTGCCAGCAGCCAAGATCTCGGACTAGCGGGCTACAATGAGCAGTTCTTC.

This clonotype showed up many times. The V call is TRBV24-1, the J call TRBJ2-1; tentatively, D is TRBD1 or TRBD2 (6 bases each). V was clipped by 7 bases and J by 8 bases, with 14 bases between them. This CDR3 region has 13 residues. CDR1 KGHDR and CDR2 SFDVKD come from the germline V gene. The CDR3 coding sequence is TGTGCCACCAGCTCTGGGGGGCTCTATGAGCAGTTCTTC. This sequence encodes CATSSGGLYEQFF.

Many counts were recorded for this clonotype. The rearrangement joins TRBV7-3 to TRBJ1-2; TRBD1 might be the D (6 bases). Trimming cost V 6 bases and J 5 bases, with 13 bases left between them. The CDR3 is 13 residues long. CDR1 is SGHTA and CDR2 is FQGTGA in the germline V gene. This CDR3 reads CASSQGLGYGYTF. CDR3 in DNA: TGTGCCAGCAGTCAGGGGTTGGGGTATGGCTACACCTTC.

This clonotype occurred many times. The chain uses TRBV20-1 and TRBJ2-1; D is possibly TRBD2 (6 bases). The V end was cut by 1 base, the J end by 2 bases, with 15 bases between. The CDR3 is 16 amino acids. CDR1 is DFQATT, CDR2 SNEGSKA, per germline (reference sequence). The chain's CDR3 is CSARVSTSRAYNEQFF. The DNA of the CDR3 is TGCAGTGCTAGAGTATCAACTAGCAGGGCCTACAATGAGCAGTTCTTC.

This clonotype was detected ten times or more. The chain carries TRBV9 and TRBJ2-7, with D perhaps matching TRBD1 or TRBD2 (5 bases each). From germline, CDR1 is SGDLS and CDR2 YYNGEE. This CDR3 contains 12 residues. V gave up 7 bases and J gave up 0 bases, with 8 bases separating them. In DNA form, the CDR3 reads TGTGCCAGCGGGACCGTCTCCTACGAGCAGTACTTC. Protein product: CASGTVSYEQYF.

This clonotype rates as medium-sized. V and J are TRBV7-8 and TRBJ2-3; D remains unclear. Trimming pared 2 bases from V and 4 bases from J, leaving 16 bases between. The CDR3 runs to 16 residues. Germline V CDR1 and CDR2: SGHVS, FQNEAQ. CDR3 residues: CASSLYHGLAPDTQYF. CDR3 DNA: TGTGCCAGCAGCTTATACCACGGCCTGGCCCCAGATACGCAGTATTTT. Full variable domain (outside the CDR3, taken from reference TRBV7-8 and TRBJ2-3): GAGVSQSPRYKVAKRGQDVALRCDPISGHVSLFWYQQALGQGPEFLTYFQNEAQLDKSGLPSDRFFAERPEGSVSTLKIQRTQQEDSAVYLCASSLYHGLAPDTQYFGPGTRLTVL.

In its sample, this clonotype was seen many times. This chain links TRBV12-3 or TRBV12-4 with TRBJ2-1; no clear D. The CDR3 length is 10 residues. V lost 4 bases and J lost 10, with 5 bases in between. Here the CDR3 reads CASSSVEQFF. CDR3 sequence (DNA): TGTGCCAGCAGTTCCGTAGAGCAGTTCTTC.

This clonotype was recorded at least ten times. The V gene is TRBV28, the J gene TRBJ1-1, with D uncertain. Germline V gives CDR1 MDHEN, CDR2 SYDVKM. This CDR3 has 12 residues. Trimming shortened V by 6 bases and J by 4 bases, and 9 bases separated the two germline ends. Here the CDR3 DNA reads TGTGCCAGCAGGAGCGTTGCCACTGAAGCTTTCTTT. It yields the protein CASRSVATEAFF.

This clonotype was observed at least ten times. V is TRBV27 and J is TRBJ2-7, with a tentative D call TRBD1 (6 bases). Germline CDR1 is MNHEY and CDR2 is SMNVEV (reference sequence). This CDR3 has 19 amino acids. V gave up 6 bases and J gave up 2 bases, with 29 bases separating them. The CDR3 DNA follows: TGTGCCAGCAGCTTCCAACCTACTTTATGGCAGGGGTCTCCCTACGAGCAGTACTTC. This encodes CASSFQPTLWQGSPYEQYF.

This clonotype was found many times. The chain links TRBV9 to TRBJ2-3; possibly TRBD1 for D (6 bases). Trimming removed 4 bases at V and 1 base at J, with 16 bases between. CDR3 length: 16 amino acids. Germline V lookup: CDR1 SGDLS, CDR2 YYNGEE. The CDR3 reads CASSPPSKGGTDTQYF. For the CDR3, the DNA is TGTGCCAGCAGCCCTCCCTCAAAGGGGGGCACAGATACGCAGTATTTT.

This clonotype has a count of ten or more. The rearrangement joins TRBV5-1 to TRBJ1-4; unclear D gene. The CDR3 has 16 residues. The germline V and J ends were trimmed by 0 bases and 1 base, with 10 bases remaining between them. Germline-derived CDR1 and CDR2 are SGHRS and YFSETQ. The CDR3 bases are TGCGCCAGCAGCTTGGGAGTCCCTTTAACTAATGAAAAACTGTTTTTT. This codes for CASSLGVPLTNEKLFF.